Listed here are 25 T cell receptor beta chains from one sample, sequenced in a study of T cell repertoires in cytomegalovirus infection. Each CDR3 protein gets one entry after TCRdb re-called the reads with MiXCR. Of 490,000 or so distinct CDR3 sequences in the sample, approximately 11% are singletons; the top ten hold about 10%. The sample was PBMCs. The receptors were sampled from a human donor in good health (CMV status not recorded). Some clones in this sample may be carry-over from other donors' samples.

This clonotype was seen at least ten times. The chain uses TRBV5-1 and TRBJ2-1; 9 nucleotides agree with TRBD2. CDR1 SGHRS and CDR2 YFSETQ come from the germline V gene. The CDR3 runs 15 residues. The J segment lost 6 bases and the V segment lost 0 bases, leaving 4 bases of the junction unmatched. CDR3 DNA: TGCGCCAGCAGCTTGGAAGGGCGGGGGGGCAATGAGCAGTTCTTC. It yields the protein CASSLEGRGGNEQFF. The whole variable domain, remainder taken from reference TRBV5-1 and TRBJ2-1, is KAGVTQTPRYLIKTRGQQVTLSCSPISGHRSVSWYQQTPGQGLQFLFEYFSETQRNKGNFPGRFSGRQFSNSRSEMNVSTLELGDSALYLCASSLEGRGGNEQFFGPGTRLTVL.

This clonotype has at least ten counts. The chain uses TRBV24-1 and TRBJ1-5; D is uncertain. Germline V CDR1 and CDR2: KGHDR, SFDVKD. This CDR3 is 12 amino acids long. Trimming took 2 bases from V and 9 from J, leaving 7 bases between them. The CDR3 sequence: CATSDSNGPQHF. CDR3 in DNA: TGTGCCACCAGTGATTCGAATGGGCCCCAGCATTTT.

J is TRBJ2-1 and V is TRBV29-1; TRBD1 matches at 11 bases. The CDR3 covers 14 residues. After removal of 6 bases from V and 10 bases from J, the junction contained 11 bases not matched to a gene. Per germline, CDR1 SQVTM and CDR2 ANQGSEA. The CDR3 nucleotides read TGCAGCGTCGGGACGGGACAGGGGGTCGAAGAGCAGTTCTTC. The encoded protein is CSVGTGQGVEEQFF.

This clonotype came up many times. The rearrangement links TRBV29-1 to TRBJ2-2; D might be TRBD1 (6 bases). CDR1 and CDR2 (germline): SQVTM, ANQGSEA. This CDR3 comprises 14 residues. V lost 4 bases, J lost 0 bases, and 9 bases lay in between. This CDR3 reads CSVGKGANTGELFF. The DNA for the CDR3 is TGCAGCGTTGGGAAGGGGGCGAACACCGGGGAGCTGTTTTTT.

This clonotype was recorded many times. CDR3 DNA sequence: TGTGCCACTACGCCGGGACAGGGGGTTGATACGCAGTATTTT. Its protein is CATTPGQGVDTQYF. The chain links TRBV7-9 to TRBJ2-3, with TRBD1 matching over 11 bases. The CDR3 is 14 residues long. V trimming: 10 bases; J trimming: 6 bases; junction bases outside the gene matches: 9. CDR1 SEHNR and CDR2 FQNEAQ come from the germline V gene (reference sequence). The full variable domain, with the rest looked up from reference TRBV7-9 and TRBJ2-3, is DTGVSQNPRHKITKRGQNVTFRCDPISEHNRLYWYRQTLGQGPEFLTYFQNEAQLEKSRLLSDRFSAERPKGSFSTLEIQRTEQGDSAMYLCATTPGQGVDTQYFGPGTRLTVL.

This clonotype has a handful of counts. This CDR3 reads CASSLWVATLSYNEQFF. CDR3 coding DNA: TGTGCCAGCAGTTTGTGGGTAGCTACTCTTTCCTACAATGAGCAGTTCTTC. The V and J genes are TRBV11-2 and TRBJ2-1; D is uncertain. The CDR3 loop spans 17 amino acids. Germline lookup yields CDR1 SGHAT and CDR2 FQNNGV. Trimming stripped 6 bases from V and 1 base from J, with 19 bases between.

With respect to this clonotype: It may be a read error: a sequence one base away is much more abundant. CDR3 in amino acids: CATSEGRGGPQHF. DNA of the CDR3: TGTGCCACCAGTGAGGGCAGGGGCGGGCCCCAGCATTTT. The chain is built from TRBV24-1 and TRBJ1-5; D possibly corresponds to TRBD1 (6 bases). CDR1 and CDR2 from the germline V gene are KGHDR and SFDVKD. V was clipped by 4 bases and J by 9 bases, with 12 bases between them. The CDR3 runs to 13 residues.

This clonotype has a handful of counts. The chain joins TRBV18 to TRBJ2-2; D ambiguous. Trimming removed 0 bases from V and 7 bases from J, with 15 bases in between. This CDR3 spans 16 amino acids. Germline CDR1 is KGHSH and CDR2 is LQKENI. The CDR3 sequence: CASSPPSLTAGGELFF. CDR3 in DNA: TGTGCCAGCTCACCACCGAGTCTCACGGCTGGCGGGGAGCTGTTTTTT.

This clonotype was recorded many times. A read error may produce the germline difference seen at one junction end. The rearrangement links TRBV5-6 to TRBJ1-4, with D unresolved. The CDR3 has 14 residues. The germline gives CDR1 SGHDT, CDR2 YYEEEE. Written as DNA, the CDR3 is TGTGCCAGCGAGGAGGGCAGAACTCATGAAAAACTGTTTTTT. Its translation: CASEEGRTHEKLFF.

This clonotype appeared many times. The V call is TRBV20-1, the J call TRBJ1-2; D not resolved. The V gene's germline CDR1 is DFQATT and CDR2 SNEGSKA (reference sequence). CDR3 length: 14 amino acids. The V gene lost 2 bases and the J gene lost 4 bases, with 14 bases spanning the gap. CDR3 sequence (DNA): TGCAGTGCTAGATCCAGTCACTACTCCTATGGCTACACCTTC. It specifies CSARSSHYSYGYTF.

For this clonotype: A much bigger clone sits one base away, suggesting this may be a read error. V is TRBV19 and J is TRBJ1-2; TRBD1 aligns across 8 bases. Germline V CDR1 and CDR2: LNHDA, SQIVND (reference sequence). Trimming removed 4 bases from V and 9 bases from J; junction bases left unmatched: 13. This CDR3 contains 15 residues. CDR3 residues: CASSNAGTGDYSYTF. The CDR3 region has the DNA TGTGCCAGTAGTAACGCAGGGACAGGTGATTATAGCTACACCTTC.

This clonotype was detected ten times or more. This chain joins TRBV29-1 and TRBJ1-2; D unresolved. Trimming pared 2 bases from V and 8 bases from J, leaving 12 bases between. The CDR3 is made up of 12 amino acids. Germline V gene lookup returns CDR1 SQVTM and CDR2 ANQGSEA. CDR3 bases: TGCAGCGTTGAACTTGACTATGGAGGCTACACCTTC. It translates to CSVELDYGGYTF.

This clonotype was counted between two and nine times. This chain links TRBV20-1 with TRBJ2-7; D is perhaps TRBD1 or TRBD2 (6 bases each). CDR3 length: 14 residues. V lost 3 bases and J lost 5, with 17 bases in between. Per germline, CDR1 DFQATT and CDR2 SNEGSKA (reference sequence). The chain's CDR3 is CSASLGGDFDEQYF. The CDR3 coding sequence is TGCAGTGCTAGTCTGGGGGGCGACTTTGACGAGCAGTACTTC.

This clonotype was detected ten times or more. The chain carries TRBV28 and TRBJ2-5; 16 nucleotides line up with TRBD2. The J segment lost 4 bases and the V segment lost 6 bases, leaving 5 bases of the junction unmatched. Germline V gene sequence: CDR1 MDHEN, CDR2 SYDVKM. The CDR3 is made up of 16 amino acids. CDR3 nucleotide sequence: TGTGCCAGCAGCCTGGGACTAGCGGGAGGGCGAGAGACCCAGTACTTC. Its protein is CASSLGLAGGRETQYF.

This clonotype was detected a few times. V is TRBV18 and J is TRBJ1-3; possible D gene TRBD1, 6 bases. This CDR3 has 16 residues. V lost 2 bases and J 0 bases, leaving 11 bases between the germline ends. Germline V lookup: CDR1 KGHSH, CDR2 LQKENI. DNA for the CDR3: TGTGCCAGCTCACCATGGGGGGGCGACTCTGGAAACACCATATATTTT. It translates to CASSPWGGDSGNTIYF.

This clonotype has a count of ten or more. V gene TRBV28 combines with J gene TRBJ1-1; weak D call: TRBD1 (5 bases). The CDR3 spans 17 residues. Per germline, CDR1 MDHEN and CDR2 SYDVKM. The V end lost 5 bases, the J end lost 3 bases, and 22 bases lay between the germline ends. Here the CDR3 reads CASSALRTLRLDTEAFF. The CDR3, as DNA: TGTGCCAGCAGTGCTCTCCGGACATTGAGATTGGACACTGAAGCTTTCTTT.

This clonotype was observed a handful of times. The rearrangement uses TRBV6-5 and TRBJ2-1; D remains ambiguous. Between the trimmed V and J ends, which lost 5 bases and 5 bases, there was a span of 16 bases. Germline lookup yields CDR1 MNHEY and CDR2 SVGAGI. The CDR3 contains 15 residues. CDR3 nucleotides: TGTGCCAGCAGTCGCACCCCGTGGCTTAACAATGAGCAGTTCTTC. Translated: CASSRTPWLNNEQFF.

This clonotype turned up a few times. CDR3 DNA: TGTGCCAGCAGTGACCGGGAGCCCGGCGGGCATGAGCAGTTCTTC. Its translation is CASSDREPGGHEQFF. The chain uses TRBV6-8 and TRBJ2-1; perhaps TRBD2 as D (6 bases). Germline loops: CDR1 MNHGY, CDR2 SAAAGT. The germline V and J ends were trimmed by 5 bases and 8 bases, with 19 bases remaining between them. This CDR3 is built from 15 residues.

This clonotype was picked up a small number of times. V and J are TRBV20-1 and TRBJ1-6; tentatively, D is TRBD1 (5 bases). The CDR3 is 13 amino acids. With 4 bases removed from V and 7 bases from J, the gap between germline ends came to 11 bases. Germline V gene lookup returns CDR1 DFQATT and CDR2 SNEGSKA (reference sequence). For the CDR3, the DNA is TGCAGTGCTATAGGGACGGCCAATTCACCCCTCCACTTT. It specifies CSAIGTANSPLHF.

This clonotype turned up a few times. The chain couples TRBV5-6 to TRBJ2-7; no reliable D call. The V end was cut by 4 bases, the J end by 6 bases, with 8 bases between. Germline V lookup: CDR1 SGHDT, CDR2 YYEEEE. The CDR3 is 11 residues long. The CDR3: CASSLQSEQYF. Written as DNA, the CDR3 is TGTGCCAGCAGCCTCCAGAGCGAGCAGTACTTC.

The chain combines TRBV27 with TRBJ1-2, with D unresolved. There are 14 residues in the CDR3. Trimming pared 0 bases from V and 6 bases from J, leaving 11 bases between. Germline loops: CDR1 MNHEY, CDR2 SMNVEV (reference sequence). The CDR3 reads CASSLSGIYDGYTF. CDR3 DNA sequence: TGTGCCAGCAGTTTATCGGGGATTTACGATGGCTACACCTTC.

This clonotype was seen many times. The V gene is TRBV7-6, the J gene TRBJ1-2, with a possible D match to TRBD1 (5 bases). The germline gives CDR1 SGHVS, CDR2 FNYEAQ. CDR3 length equals 14 residues. Trimming took 1 base from V and 4 from J, leaving 10 bases between them. For the CDR3, the DNA is TGTGCCAGCAGCTTAGGGGACGGAGGCTATGGCTACACCTTC. Translating gives CASSLGDGGYGYTF.

The table lists this clonotype with many counts. V is TRBV7-9 and J is TRBJ2-1, with 8 bases fitting TRBD2. Trimming took 4 bases from V and 3 from J; bases not matched to a gene: 5. Germline values: CDR1 SEHNR, CDR2 FQNEAQ (reference sequence). The CDR3 sequence is 15 residues long. CDR3 amino acids: CASSSTGTSYNEQFF. The CDR3 DNA is TGTGCCAGCAGCTCCACAGGGACTAGCTACAATGAGCAGTTCTTC.

This clonotype has a count of ten or more. This chain joins TRBV7-8 and TRBJ2-5, with 8 bases identical to TRBD2. Germline values: CDR1 SGHVS, CDR2 FQNEAQ. This CDR3 has 16 residues. The junction had 8 bases not matched to a gene; V was cut back by 0 bases and J by 5 bases. CDR3: CASSLARGGIGETQYF. CDR3 nucleotide sequence: TGTGCCAGCAGCTTAGCCCGCGGGGGGATCGGGGAGACCCAGTACTTC.

In its sample, this clonotype was seen many times. V gene TRBV12-3 or TRBV12-4 combines with J gene TRBJ2-7, with 7 bases aligning to TRBD1. The V segment lost 6 bases and the J segment 3 bases; nucleotides outside the gene matches: 8. The CDR3 has 14 amino acids. CDR3 sequence reads: CASSQSRQGYEQYF. CDR3 nucleotide sequence: TGTGCCAGCAGCCAAAGTCGACAGGGCTACGAGCAGTACTTC.